This is a list of T cell receptor beta chains from one sample in a study of T cell repertoires in cytomegalovirus infection. The antigens these receptors bind are not known. TCRdb analysed the reads with MiXCR anew, one entry per CDR3 protein. Among about 770,000 distinct CDR3 sequences listed, about 29% were seen once. The material sequenced was cultured CD8+ T cells from PBMCs, taken from culture after CMV antigen stimulation. The receptors here all came from a human donor in good health (CMV status not recorded). Some clones in this sample may be carry-over from other donors' samples. Each CDR3 is given with its conserved first and last residue. The order of the fields is clone size, V gene, D gene, J gene, CDR3 DNA, CDR3 protein. The D gene is left open where the match is weak. The listing skips clone size in some rows; elsewhere it reads once, few, many or a size class.

few	TRBV5-4	NA	TRBJ1-3	TGTGCCAGCAGCCCCCTAGGCACAGGGTCGCAAGGAAACACCATATATTTT	CASSPLGTGSQGNTIYF
NA	TRBV11-3	NA	TRBJ1-1	TGTGCCAGCAGTAAAGACAGGAAGAACACTGAAGCTTTCTTT	CASSKDRKNTEAFF
NA	TRBV7-6	NA	TRBJ2-1	TGTGCCAGCAGCTTAGAGGCAGGGATTATATCCAATGAGCAGTTCTTC	CASSLEAGIISNEQFF
NA	TRBV2	TRBD2	TRBJ2-7	TGTGCCAGCATAAGCGGGGGTTACGAGCAGTACTTC	CASISGGYEQYF
many	TRBV7-8	TRBD1	TRBJ2-1	TGTGCCAGCAAAAGTGTGGACAGGTCCTACAATGAGCAGTTCTTC	CASKSVDRSYNEQFF
NA	TRBV5-4	TRBD1	TRBJ1-1	TGTGCCAGCGGGGACGACAGGGAGACTGAAGCTTTCTTT	CASGDDRETEAFF
NA	TRBV4-1	NA	TRBJ1-5	TGCGCCAGCAGCCCAAGCCATTTGGGCAATCAGCCCCAGCATTTT	CASSPSHLGNQPQHF
NA	TRBV6-2/TRBV6-3	NA	TRBJ2-1	TGTGCCAGCACGGGCTCTTTCAATGAGCAGTTCTTC	CASTGSFNEQFF
NA	TRBV27	NA	TRBJ1-5	TGTGCCAGCAGGTTAACAGGTCAGCCCCAGCATTTT	CASRLTGQPQHF
NA	TRBV7-6	TRBD1	TRBJ2-7	TGTGCCAACAGCGTAACAGGGGCCCACGAGCAGTACTTC	CANSVTGAHEQYF
many	TRBV12-3/TRBV12-4	TRBD1	TRBJ2-2	TGTGCCAGCAGCTTAACAGGGGTCACCGGGGAGCTGTTTTTT	CASSLTGVTGELFF
NA	TRBV12-5	NA	TRBJ1-1	TGTGCTAGTGGTTTGGTACTTGGGGAGAAGATGAACACTGAAGCTTTCTTT	CASGLVLGEKMNTEAFF
few	TRBV7-9	NA	TRBJ2-2	TGTGCCAGCAGCTTAGCGCAAACTAAAGGGACCGGGGAGCTGTTTTTT	CASSLAQTKGTGELFF
NA	TRBV7-9	NA	TRBJ1-2	TGTGCCAGCAGTCTAACAGGATATGCTGCCTATGGCTACACCTTC	CASSLTGYAAYGYTF
NA	TRBV7-2	NA	TRBJ2-3	TGTGCCAGCAGCTCACCAAGGAGGGTGTTCGGGGATACGCAGTATTTT	CASSSPRRVFGDTQYF
NA	TRBV4-1	NA	TRBJ2-1	TGCGCCAGCAGCCAAGAAGCTTTCCGGGGGAGGTACAATGAGCAGTTCTTC	CASSQEAFRGRYNEQFF
few	TRBV4-1	NA	TRBJ2-5	TGCGCCAGCAGCCAAGAGGAGGGGGAATGGGAGACCCAGTACTTC	CASSQEEGEWETQYF
few	TRBV25-1	NA	TRBJ2-7	TGTGCCAGCAGTGAAGGAGGCTACGAGCAGTACTTC	CASSEGGYEQYF
few	TRBV6-1	NA	TRBJ2-3	TGTGCCAGCAGCTTGGACGGACCTCGGGATACGCAGTATTTT	CASSLDGPRDTQYF
few	TRBV7-2	TRBD1	TRBJ1-1	TGTGCCAGCAGCGTTGGACAGGGCACGGACACTGAAGCTTTCTTT	CASSVGQGTDTEAFF
NA	TRBV7-2	NA	TRBJ1-5	TGTGCCAGCGCCCCGAGGCGGAGCTATAGCAATCAGCCCCAGCATTTT	CASAPRRSYSNQPQHF
few	TRBV7-3	NA	TRBJ2-1	TGTGCCAGCAGCTTATATATCCGGGGCGAAGAGTACAATGAGCAGTTCTTC	CASSLYIRGEEYNEQFF
NA	TRBV24-1	NA	TRBJ2-2	TGTGCCACCAGTGGACACCCGAACACCGGGGAGCTGTTTTTT	CATSGHPNTGELFF
NA	TRBV2	NA	TRBJ1-2	TGTGCCAGCAGTGAAGCGGGGTCGGGCACCTTC	CASSEAGSGTF
NA	TRBV6-2/TRBV6-3	NA	TRBJ1-1	TGTGCCAGCAGTTACCCTGTAGGCGTAGACACTGAAGCTTTCTTT	CASSYPVGVDTEAFF
NA	TRBV6-6	NA	TRBJ1-1	TGTGCCAGCACCCTGACGGGGATGAACACTGAAGCTTTCTTT	CASTLTGMNTEAFF
NA	TRBV7-9	TRBD1	TRBJ2-4	TGTACCAGCAGCCCAGGGACAGGGGGATTCGGCAACATTCAGTACTTC	CTSSPGTGGFGNIQYF
NA	TRBV27	NA	TRBJ1-1	TGTGCCAGCAGTTTCATGGACGAAACCACTGAAGCTTTCTTT	CASSFMDETTEAFF
NA	TRBV10-2	NA	TRBJ2-1	TGCGCCAGCAGCGACCTCTCCTGGGGGTATGAGCAGTTCTTC	CASSDLSWGYEQFF
few	TRBV6-5	NA	TRBJ1-1	TGTGCCAGCACCCTGGGACCGCTAGCTGAAGCTTTCTTT	CASTLGPLAEAFF
few	TRBV9	NA	TRBJ2-1	TGTGCCAGCAGCGGCGGCAAGTCCAATGAGCAGTTCTTC	CASSGGKSNEQFF
NA	TRBV11-3	TRBD2	TRBJ2-5	TGTGCCAGCAGCTTAACCACTACAGCGGGACTAGCGGGGGCTCAGGGAGAGACCCAGTACTTC	CASSLTTTAGLAGAQGETQYF
many	TRBV7-6	NA	TRBJ1-1	TGTGCCAGCAGCCAGGGGACCACTGAAGCTTTCTTT	CASSQGTTEAFF
NA	TRBV12-3/TRBV12-4	NA	TRBJ2-7	TGTGCCAGCAGGCAGGGCCCCTACGAGCAGTACTTC	CASRQGPYEQYF
few	TRBV29-1	TRBD2	TRBJ2-3	TGCAGCATCACTAGCGGGGGGCCGGGAAATACGCAGTATTTT	CSITSGGPGNTQYF
few	TRBV6-2/TRBV6-3	NA	TRBJ2-5	TGTGCCAGCAGCCCCAATAGTGCACCTGGACGGGAGACCCAGTACTTC	CASSPNSAPGRETQYF
NA	TRBV19	NA	TRBJ2-2	TGTGCCAGTACTGAGGTCCCGGGGACCGGGGAGCTGTTTTTT	CASTEVPGTGELFF
NA	TRBV7-9	NA	TRBJ1-6	TGTGCCAGCAGCACGCCGGGCCAGCGAAATTCACCCCTCCACTTT	CASSTPGQRNSPLHF
NA	TRBV27	TRBD2	TRBJ2-7	TGTGCCAGCAGTTTCACTAGCGGGGCCGGTGCCTACGAGCAGTACTTC	CASSFTSGAGAYEQYF
NA	TRBV4-1	NA	TRBJ1-2	TGCGCCAGCAGCCAAGATGGGGGAACCTACTATGGCTACACCTTC	CASSQDGGTYYGYTF
NA	TRBV2	TRBD2	TRBJ2-5	TGTGCCAGCAACGAGCGGGGGGGCCGACGAGAGACCCAGTACTTC	CASNERGGRRETQYF
few	TRBV2	NA	TRBJ2-1	TGTGCCAGCAGTGAAGCGAGGTCTCTCTTCGATGAGCAGTTCTTC	CASSEARSLFDEQFF
NA	TRBV4-1	TRBD2	TRBJ2-1	TGCGCCAGCAGCCACCTGATCGGGGGGGCGTACAATGAGCAGTTCTTC	CASSHLIGGAYNEQFF
NA	TRBV2	NA	TRBJ1-3	TGTGCCAGCAGTGAGGGGTTCTCTGGAAACACCATATATTTT	CASSEGFSGNTIYF
NA	TRBV19	NA	TRBJ2-7	TGTGCCAGTAGTTCGGGCCCCGCCTACATAGAGGACGAGCAGTACTTC	CASSSGPAYIEDEQYF